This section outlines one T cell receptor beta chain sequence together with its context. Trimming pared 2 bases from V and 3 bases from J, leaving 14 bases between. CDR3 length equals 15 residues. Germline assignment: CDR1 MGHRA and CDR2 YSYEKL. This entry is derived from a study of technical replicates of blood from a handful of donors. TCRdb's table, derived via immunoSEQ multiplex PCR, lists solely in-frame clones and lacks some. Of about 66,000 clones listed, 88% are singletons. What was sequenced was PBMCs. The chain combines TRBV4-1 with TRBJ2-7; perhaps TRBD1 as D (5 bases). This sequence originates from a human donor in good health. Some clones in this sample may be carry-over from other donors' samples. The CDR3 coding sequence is TGCGCCAGCAGCCAAAGACAACAGGTTTTCTACGAGCAGTACTTC. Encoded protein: CASSQRQQVFYEQYF.